Listed here is a single T cell receptor beta chain. The data originate from a study of T cell responses to AZD1222 COVID-19 vaccine. Assay used: immunoSEQ multiplex PCR; TCRdb lists only in-frame clones, some missing. The data hold 150,000 or so clones, with 80% to 90% observed a single time. The trim removed 10 bases at V and 3 bases at J, leaving 12 bases unmatched. The V gene's germline CDR1 is MDHEN and CDR2 SYDVKM. The CDR3 has 14 residues. The chain employs TRBV28 and TRBJ2-7; TRBD2 matches at 7 bases. The receptor's source is an adult in good health. This sample comprised peripheral blood, obtained on day 0 of AZD1222 vaccination. The CDR3 region is CAIRTGTNLYEQYF. Here the CDR3 DNA reads TGTGCCATCAGGACCGGGACTAACCTCTACGAGCAGTACTTC.